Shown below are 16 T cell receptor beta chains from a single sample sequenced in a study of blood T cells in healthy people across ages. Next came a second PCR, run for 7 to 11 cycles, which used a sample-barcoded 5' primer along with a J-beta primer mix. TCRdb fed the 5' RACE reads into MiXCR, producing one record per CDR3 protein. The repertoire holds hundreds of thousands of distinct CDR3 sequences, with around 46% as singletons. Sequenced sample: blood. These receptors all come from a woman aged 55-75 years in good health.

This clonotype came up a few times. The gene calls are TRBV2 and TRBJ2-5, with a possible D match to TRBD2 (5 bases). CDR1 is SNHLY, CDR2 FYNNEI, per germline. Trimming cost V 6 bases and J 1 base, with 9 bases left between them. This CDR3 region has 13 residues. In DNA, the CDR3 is TGTGCCAGCAGACGGCGGGTCCAAGAGACCCAGTACTTC. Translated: CASRRRVQETQYF.

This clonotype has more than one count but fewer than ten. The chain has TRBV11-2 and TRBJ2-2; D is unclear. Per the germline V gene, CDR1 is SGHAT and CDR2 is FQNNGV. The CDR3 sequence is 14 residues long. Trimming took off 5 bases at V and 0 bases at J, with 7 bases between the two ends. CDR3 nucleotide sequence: TGTGCCAGCAGCCACCGGACGAACACCGGGGAGCTGTTTTTT. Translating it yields CASSHRTNTGELFF.

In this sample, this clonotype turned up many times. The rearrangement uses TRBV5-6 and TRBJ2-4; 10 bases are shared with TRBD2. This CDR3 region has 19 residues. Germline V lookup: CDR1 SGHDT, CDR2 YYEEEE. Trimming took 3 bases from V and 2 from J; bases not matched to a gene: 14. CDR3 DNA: TGTGCCAGCAGCTCTCGGACTAGCGGAAACGTAAAACCCAAAAACATTCAGTACTTC. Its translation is CASSSRTSGNVKPKNIQYF.

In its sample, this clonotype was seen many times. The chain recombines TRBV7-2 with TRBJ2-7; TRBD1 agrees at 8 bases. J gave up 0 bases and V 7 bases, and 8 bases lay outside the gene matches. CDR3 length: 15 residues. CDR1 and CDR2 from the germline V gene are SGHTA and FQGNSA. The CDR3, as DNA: TGTGCCAGCACCCTAGGGGACAGGCTCTCCTACGAGCAGTACTTC. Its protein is CASTLGDRLSYEQYF. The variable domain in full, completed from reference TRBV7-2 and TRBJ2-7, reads GAGVSQSPSNKVTEKGKDVELRCDPISGHTALYWYRQSLGQGLEFLIYFQGNSAPDKSGLPSDRFSAERTGGSVSTLTIQRTQQEDSAVYLCASTLGDRLSYEQYFGPGTRLTVT.

The DNA of the CDR3 is TGTGCCAGCAGTGAATTGGGACGGGAGCAGTTCTTC. As protein: CASSELGREQFF. The chain joins TRBV25-1 to TRBJ2-1; D tentatively reads TRBD1 or TRBD2 (5 bases each). There are 12 residues in the CDR3. V dropped 1 base and J dropped 10 bases, with 8 bases sitting between them. The V gene's germline CDR1 is MGHDK and CDR2 SYGVNS.

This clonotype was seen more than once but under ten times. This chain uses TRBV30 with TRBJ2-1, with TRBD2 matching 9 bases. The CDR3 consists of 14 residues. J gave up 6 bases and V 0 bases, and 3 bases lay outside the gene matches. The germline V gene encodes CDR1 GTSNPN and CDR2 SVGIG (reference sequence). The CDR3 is CAWSVLAGSNEQFF. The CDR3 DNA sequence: TGTGCCTGGAGTGTCCTAGCGGGGAGCAATGAGCAGTTCTTC.

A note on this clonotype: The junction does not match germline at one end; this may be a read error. The CDR3 region is CVTSRGRAQPLSGANVLTF. CDR3 bases: TGTGTCACCAGCAGAGGTAGAGCCCAGCCCCTCTCTGGGGCCAACGTCCTGACTTTC. The rearrangement joins TRBV15 to TRBJ2-6; the D is unclear. CDR1 and CDR2 (germline): LNHNV, YYDKDF (reference sequence). CDR3 length equals 19 residues.

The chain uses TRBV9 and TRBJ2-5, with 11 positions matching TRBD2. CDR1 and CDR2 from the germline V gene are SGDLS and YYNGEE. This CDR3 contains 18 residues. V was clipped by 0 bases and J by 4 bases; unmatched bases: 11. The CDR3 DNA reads TGTGCCAGCAGCGTAGTCGGTAGCGGGGGGGCAGGACTAGAGACCCAGTACTTC. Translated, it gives CASSVVGSGGAGLETQYF. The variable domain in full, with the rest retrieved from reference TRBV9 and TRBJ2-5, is DSGVTQTPKHLITATGQRVTLRCSPRSGDLSVYWYQQSLDQGLQFLIQYYNGEERAKGNILERFSAQQFPDLHSELNLSSLELGDSALYFCASSVVGSGGAGLETQYFGPGTRLLVL.

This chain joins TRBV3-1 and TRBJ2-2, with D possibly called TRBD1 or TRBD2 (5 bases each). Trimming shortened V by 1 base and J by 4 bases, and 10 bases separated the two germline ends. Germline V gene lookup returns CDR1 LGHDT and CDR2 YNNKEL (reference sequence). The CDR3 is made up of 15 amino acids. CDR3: CASSQAPGRTGELFF. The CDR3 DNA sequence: TGTGCCAGCAGCCAAGCACCGGGGCGCACCGGGGAGCTGTTTTTT.

The CDR3 nucleotides are TGCAGTGCTTGGAGTGAGAGATCCTACGAGCAGTTCTTC. The encoded protein is CSAWSERSYEQFF. The chain combines TRBV20-1 with TRBJ2-1; D call uncertain. CDR1 is DFQATT and CDR2 is SNEGSKA in the germline V gene (reference sequence). The CDR3 sequence is 13 residues long. With 5 bases removed from V and 10 bases from J, the gap between germline ends came to 18 bases.

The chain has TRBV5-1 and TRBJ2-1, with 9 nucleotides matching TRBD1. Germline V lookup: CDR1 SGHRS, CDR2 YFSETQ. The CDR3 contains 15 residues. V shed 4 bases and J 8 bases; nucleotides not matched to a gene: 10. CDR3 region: CASSPWGDRAHEQFF. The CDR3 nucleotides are TGCGCCAGCAGCCCGTGGGGGGACAGGGCCCATGAGCAGTTCTTC. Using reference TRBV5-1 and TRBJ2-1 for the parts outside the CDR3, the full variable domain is KAGVTQTPRYLIKTRGQQVTLSCSPISGHRSVSWYQQTPGQGLQFLFEYFSETQRNKGNFPGRFSGRQFSNSRSEMNVSTLELGDSALYLCASSPWGDRAHEQFFGPGTRLTVL.

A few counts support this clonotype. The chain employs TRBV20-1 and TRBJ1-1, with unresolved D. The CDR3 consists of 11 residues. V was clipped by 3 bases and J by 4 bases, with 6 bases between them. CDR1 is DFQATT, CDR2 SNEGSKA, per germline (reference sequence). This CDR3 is CSASTGTEAFF. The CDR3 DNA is TGCAGTGCTAGTACTGGCACTGAAGCTTTCTTT.

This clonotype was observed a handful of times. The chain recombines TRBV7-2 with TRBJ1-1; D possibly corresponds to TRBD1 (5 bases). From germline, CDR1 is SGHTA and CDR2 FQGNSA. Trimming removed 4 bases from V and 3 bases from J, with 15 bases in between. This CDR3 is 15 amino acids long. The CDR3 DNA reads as TGTGCCAGCAGCTGGGCGCGGGGAGGGGACACTGAAGCTTTCTTT. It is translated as CASSWARGGDTEAFF.

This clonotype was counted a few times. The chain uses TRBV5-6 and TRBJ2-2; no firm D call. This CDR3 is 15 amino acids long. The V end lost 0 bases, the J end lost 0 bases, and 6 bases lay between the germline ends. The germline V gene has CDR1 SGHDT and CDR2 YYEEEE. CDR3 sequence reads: CASSLGIANTGELFF. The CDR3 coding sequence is TGTGCCAGCAGCTTGGGGATCGCGAACACCGGGGAGCTGTTTTTT.

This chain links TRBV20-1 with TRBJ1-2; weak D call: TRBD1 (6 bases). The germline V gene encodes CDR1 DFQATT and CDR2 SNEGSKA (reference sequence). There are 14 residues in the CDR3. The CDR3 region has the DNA TGCACTCCTGAGGGGGGCGTAAGAAACTATGGCTACACCTTC. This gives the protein CTPEGGVRNYGYTF.

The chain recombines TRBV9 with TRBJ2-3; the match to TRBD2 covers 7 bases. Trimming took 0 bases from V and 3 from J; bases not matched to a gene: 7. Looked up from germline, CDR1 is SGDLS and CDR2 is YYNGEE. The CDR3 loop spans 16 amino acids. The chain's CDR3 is CASSVEPEAGTDTQYF. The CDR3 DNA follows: TGTGCCAGCAGCGTAGAGCCCGAAGCGGGGACAGATACGCAGTATTTT.